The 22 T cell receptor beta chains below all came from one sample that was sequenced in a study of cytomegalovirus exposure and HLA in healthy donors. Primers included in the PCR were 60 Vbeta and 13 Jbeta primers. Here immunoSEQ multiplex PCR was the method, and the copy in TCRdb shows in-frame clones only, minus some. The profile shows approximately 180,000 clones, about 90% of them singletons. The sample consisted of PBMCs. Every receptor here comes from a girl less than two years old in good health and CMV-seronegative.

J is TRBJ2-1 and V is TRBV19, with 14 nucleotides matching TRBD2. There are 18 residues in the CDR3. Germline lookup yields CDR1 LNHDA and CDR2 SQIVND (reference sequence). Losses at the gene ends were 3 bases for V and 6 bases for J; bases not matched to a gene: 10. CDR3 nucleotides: TGTGCCAGTAGTATTTGGGGACTAGCGGGAGCTTACTTCAATGAGCAGTTCTTC. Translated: CASSIWGLAGAYFNEQFF.

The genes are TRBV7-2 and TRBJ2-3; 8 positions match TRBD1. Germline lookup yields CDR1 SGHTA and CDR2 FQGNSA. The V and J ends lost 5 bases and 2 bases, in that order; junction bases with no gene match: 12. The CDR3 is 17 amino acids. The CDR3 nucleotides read TGTGCCAGCAGCAGCGGACAGGGTCTCCCGTTCACAGATACGCAGTATTTT. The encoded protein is CASSSGQGLPFTDTQYF.

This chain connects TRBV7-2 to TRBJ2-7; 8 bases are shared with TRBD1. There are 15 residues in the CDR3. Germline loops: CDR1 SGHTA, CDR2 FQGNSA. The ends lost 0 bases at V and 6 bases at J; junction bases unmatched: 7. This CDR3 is CASSLAVRGRSEQYF. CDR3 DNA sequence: TGTGCCAGCAGCTTAGCCGTCAGGGGGCGTAGCGAGCAGTACTTC.

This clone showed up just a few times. CDR3 sequence (DNA): TGTGCCAGCAGCGCGGGGGCGGGGGGGCCAAAAGAGCAGTTCTTC. Encoded protein: CASSAGAGGPKEQFF. The rearrangement links TRBV4-2 to TRBJ2-1; 9 bases line up with TRBD2. Germline-derived CDR1 and CDR2 are LGHNA and YNFKEQ. V trimming: 5 bases; J trimming: 10 bases; junction bases outside the gene matches: 12. This CDR3 comprises 15 residues.

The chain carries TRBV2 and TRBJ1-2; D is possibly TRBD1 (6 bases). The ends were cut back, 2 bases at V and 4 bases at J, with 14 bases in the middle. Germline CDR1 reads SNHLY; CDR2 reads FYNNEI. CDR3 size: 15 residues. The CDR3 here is CASSEQGRGLYGYTF. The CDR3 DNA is TGTGCCAGCAGTGAACAGGGGAGAGGTCTCTATGGCTACACCTTC.

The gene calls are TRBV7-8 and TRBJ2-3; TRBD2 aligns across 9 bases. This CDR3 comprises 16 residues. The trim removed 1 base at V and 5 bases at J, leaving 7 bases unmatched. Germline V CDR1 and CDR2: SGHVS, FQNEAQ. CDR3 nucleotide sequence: TGTGCCAGCAGCTTAGAAGGAGCGGGGGGCATAGATACGCAGTATTTT. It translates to CASSLEGAGGIDTQYF.

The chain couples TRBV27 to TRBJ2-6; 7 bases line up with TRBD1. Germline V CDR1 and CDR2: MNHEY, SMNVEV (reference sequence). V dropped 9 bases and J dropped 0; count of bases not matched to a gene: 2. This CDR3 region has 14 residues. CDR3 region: CASWDSSGANVLTF. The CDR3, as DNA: TGTGCCAGTTGGGACAGCTCTGGGGCCAACGTCCTGACTTTC.

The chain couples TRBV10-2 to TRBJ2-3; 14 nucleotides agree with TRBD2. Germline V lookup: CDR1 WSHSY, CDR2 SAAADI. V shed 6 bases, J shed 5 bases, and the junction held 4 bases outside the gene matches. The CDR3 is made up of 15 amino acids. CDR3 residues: CASSGTSGGGDTQYF. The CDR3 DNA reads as TGCGCCAGCAGCGGGACTAGCGGGGGTGGAGATACGCAGTATTTT.

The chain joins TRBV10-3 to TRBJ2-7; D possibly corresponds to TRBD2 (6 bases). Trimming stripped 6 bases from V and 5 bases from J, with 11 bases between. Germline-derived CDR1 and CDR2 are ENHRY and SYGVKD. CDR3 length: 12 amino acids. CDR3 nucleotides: TGTGCCATCAGGCGGGGCCTTGACGAGCAGTACTTC. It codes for CAIRRGLDEQYF.

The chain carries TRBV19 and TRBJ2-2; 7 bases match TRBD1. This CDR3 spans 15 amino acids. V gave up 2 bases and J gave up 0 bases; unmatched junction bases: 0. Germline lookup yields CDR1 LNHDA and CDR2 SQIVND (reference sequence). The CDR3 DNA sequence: TGTGCCAGTAGTATACAGGGGGCGAACACCGGGGAGCTGTTTTTT. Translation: CASSIQGANTGELFF.

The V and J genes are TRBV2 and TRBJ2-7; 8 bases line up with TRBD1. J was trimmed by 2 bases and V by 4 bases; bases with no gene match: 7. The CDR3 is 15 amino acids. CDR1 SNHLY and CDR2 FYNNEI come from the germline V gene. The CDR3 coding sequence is TGTGCCAGCAGTGTTGGACAGGGACCCACCTACGAGCAGTACTTC. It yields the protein CASSVGQGPTYEQYF. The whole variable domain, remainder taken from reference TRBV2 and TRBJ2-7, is EPEVTQTPSHQVTQMGQEVILRCVPISNHLYFYWYRQILGQKVEFLVSFYNNEISEKSEIFDDQFSVERPDGSNFTLKIRSTKLEDSAMYFCASSVGQGPTYEQYFGPGTRLTVT.

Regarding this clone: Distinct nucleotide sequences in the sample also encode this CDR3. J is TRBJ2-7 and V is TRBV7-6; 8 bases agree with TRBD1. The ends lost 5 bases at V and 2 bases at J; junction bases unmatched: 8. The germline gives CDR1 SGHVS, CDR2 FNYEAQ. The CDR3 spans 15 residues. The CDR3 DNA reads TGTGCCAGCAGCCCCCGGGGGACAGGCCCCTACGAGCAGTACTTC. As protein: CASSPRGTGPYEQYF.

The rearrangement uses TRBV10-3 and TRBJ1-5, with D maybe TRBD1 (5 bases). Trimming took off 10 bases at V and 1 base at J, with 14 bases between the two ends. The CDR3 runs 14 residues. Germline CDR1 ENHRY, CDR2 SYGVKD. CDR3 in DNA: TGTGCCACCTGGATGGGGCCGAGCAATCAGCCCCAGCATTTT. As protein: CATWMGPSNQPQHF.

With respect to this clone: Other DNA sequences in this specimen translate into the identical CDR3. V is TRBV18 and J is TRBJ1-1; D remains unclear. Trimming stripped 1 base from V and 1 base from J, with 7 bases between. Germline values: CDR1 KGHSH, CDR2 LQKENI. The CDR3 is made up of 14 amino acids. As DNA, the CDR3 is TGTGCCAGCTCACCACTGTCTCCGAACACTGAAGCTTTCTTT. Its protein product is CASSPLSPNTEAFF.

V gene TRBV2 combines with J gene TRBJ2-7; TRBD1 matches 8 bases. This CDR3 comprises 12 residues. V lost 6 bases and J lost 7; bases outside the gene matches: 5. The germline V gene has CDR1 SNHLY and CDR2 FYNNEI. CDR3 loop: CASSDRDREQYF. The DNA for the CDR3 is TGTGCCAGCAGCGACAGGGACAGGGAGCAGTACTTC. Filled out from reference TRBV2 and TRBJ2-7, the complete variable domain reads EPEVTQTPSHQVTQMGQEVILRCVPISNHLYFYWYRQILGQKVEFLVSFYNNEISEKSEIFDDQFSVERPDGSNFTLKIRSTKLEDSAMYFCASSDRDREQYFGPGTRLTVT.

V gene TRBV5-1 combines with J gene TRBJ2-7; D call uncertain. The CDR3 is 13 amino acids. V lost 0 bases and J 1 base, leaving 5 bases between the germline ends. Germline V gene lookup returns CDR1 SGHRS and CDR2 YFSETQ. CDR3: CASSLAPSYEQYF. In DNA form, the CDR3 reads TGCGCCAGCAGCTTGGCCCCTTCCTACGAGCAGTACTTC.

The CDR3 here is CASSLSAGQETQYF. The CDR3 DNA reads TGCGCCAGCAGCCTCTCCGCGGGTCAAGAGACCCAGTACTTC. The V gene is TRBV5-1, the J gene TRBJ2-5; tentative D call: TRBD2 (5 bases). The CDR3 is 14 amino acids. V was trimmed by 4 bases and J by 2 bases, leaving 12 bases between them. CDR1 and CDR2 from the germline V gene are SGHRS and YFSETQ.

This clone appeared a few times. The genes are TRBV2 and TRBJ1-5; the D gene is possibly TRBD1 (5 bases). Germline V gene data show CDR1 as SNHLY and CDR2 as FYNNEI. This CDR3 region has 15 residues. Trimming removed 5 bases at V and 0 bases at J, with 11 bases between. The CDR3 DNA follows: TGTGCCAGCAGTCAGCAGGGCTCTAGCAATCAGCCCCAGCATTTT. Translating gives CASSQQGSSNQPQHF.

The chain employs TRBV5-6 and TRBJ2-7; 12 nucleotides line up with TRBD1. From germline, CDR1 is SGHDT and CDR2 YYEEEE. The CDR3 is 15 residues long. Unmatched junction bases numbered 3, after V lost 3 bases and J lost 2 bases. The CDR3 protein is CASSSRDRGPYEQYF. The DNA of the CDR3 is TGTGCCAGCAGCTCCCGGGACAGGGGGCCCTACGAGCAGTACTTC. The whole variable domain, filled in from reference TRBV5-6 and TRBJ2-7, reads DAGVTQSPTHLIKTRGQQVTLRCSPKSGHDTVSWYQQALGQGPQFIFQYYEEEERQRGNFPDRFSGHQFPNYSSELNVNALLLGDSALYLCASSSRDRGPYEQYFGPGTRLTVT.

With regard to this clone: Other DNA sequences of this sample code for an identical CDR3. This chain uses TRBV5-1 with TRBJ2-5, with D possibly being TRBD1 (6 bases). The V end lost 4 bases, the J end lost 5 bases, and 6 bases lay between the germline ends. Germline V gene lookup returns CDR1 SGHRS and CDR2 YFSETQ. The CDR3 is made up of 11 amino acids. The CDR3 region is CASSGGETQYF. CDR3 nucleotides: TGCGCCAGCAGCGGGGGCGAGACCCAGTACTTC.

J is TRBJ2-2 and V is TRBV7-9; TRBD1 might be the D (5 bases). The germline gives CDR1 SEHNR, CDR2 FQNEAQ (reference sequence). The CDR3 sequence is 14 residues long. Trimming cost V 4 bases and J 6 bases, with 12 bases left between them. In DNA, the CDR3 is TGTGCCAGCAGCTACTTGGGGCAGTCCGGGGAGCTGTTTTTT. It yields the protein CASSYLGQSGELFF. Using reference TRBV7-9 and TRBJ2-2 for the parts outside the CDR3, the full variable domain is DTGVSQNPRHKITKRGQNVTFRCDPISEHNRLYWYRQTLGQGPEFLTYFQNEAQLEKSRLLSDRFSAERPKGSFSTLEIQRTEQGDSAMYLCASSYLGQSGELFFGEGSRLTVL.

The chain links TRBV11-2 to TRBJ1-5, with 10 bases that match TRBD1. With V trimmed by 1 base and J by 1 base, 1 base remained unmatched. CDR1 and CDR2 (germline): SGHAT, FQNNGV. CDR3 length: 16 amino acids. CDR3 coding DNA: TGTGCCAGCAGCTTAGGGACAGGGGGAAGCAATCAGCCCCAGCATTTT. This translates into CASSLGTGGSNQPQHF.